This TCR beta chain appears in the sequencing data of a study of shared T cell receptors in the human thymus (dated by TCRdb to the early 2020s). At the level of the whole study: The study examined how self-reactive, shared T-cell receptor alpha chains are generated in the human thymus.

In regard to this clone: It lacks a known antigen. Base qualities are not provided; no much larger clone lies one nucleotide away.

Library preparation used the immunoSEQ multiplex PCR assay. TCRdb carries this immuneACCESS record with in-frame sequences only. Its versions omit some clonotypes, under half of them owing to an unresolved V gene in the studies checked, with the rest unexplained. This sample comprises hundreds of thousands of clones, roughly 86% of them detected only once. The ten largest clones take up 0.009% to 0.0095% of the sample. The CDR3 runs 15 residues from the cysteine to the phenylalanine. The sequence is cut down to CDR3 DNA, 45 bases in frame from base 1. The germline V gene supplies CDR1 MNHEY and CDR2 SVGAGI. V and J are trimmed by 5 bases and 3 bases, and the gene matches miss 7 bases of the junction. The same sample was also used in a study of human thymus T cells. As described in the second report: The donors were immunologically healthy infants in Finland who had open corrective cardiac surgery for congenital heart defects. Thymus tissue was obtained as surgical resects removed during corrective cardiac surgery. Usage of V and J gene segments appeared to be biased in both the thymic and the peripheral blood repertoires. Highly overlapping thymic TCR repertoires among unrelated individuals were reported in the related research. The study described the TCR alpha and beta repertoires in about eight infant thymus samples and a handful of matching peripheral blood samples. Donor ages ranged from about 6 to 244 days, and the cohort comprised 5 to 7 male and two female infants. After being mechanically released from the tissue, thymocytes were kept at -70 degrees C in pellets of roughly 8.5-34 million cells. A QIAsymphony instrument was used to extract genomic DNA from frozen cell pellets. The immunoSEQ multiplex PCR assay was used to amplify the TCRB and TCRAD loci from a standardized quantity of quality-controlled genomic DNA. The amplicons spanned the V(D)J region and were long enough to cover the CDR3 and allow V and J genes to be identified. The amplicons were sequenced on an Illumina platform via the commercial immunoSEQ service. Primer bias and sequencing errors were corrected as previously described, and TCRAD and TCRB definitions were based on the IMGT database. immunoSEQ Analyzer 3.0 and VDJTools were used for repertoire analysis, which covered basic statistics, V/J segment usage, diversity estimates, rarefaction and pairwise overlap. To estimate diversity, the Chao1, ChaoE, Efron-Thisted, Shannon and inverse Simpson indices were applied, and diversity was also estimated on datasets down-sampled to the smallest sample. Repertoire overlap used strict matching of CDR3 nucleotide sequence, V gene and J gene, with Jaccard-based multidimensional scaling clustering. On average, thymus samples gave about 750,000 unique TCRB clonotypes, whereas blood samples gave approximately 84,000.

The sequence is built from TRBV6-5 and TRBJ2-7; TRBD1 aligns with 10 central bases. The sample comprised thymocytes. The clonotype was recovered from a boy under three years old with a congenital heart defect. Donor details come from another sample of the same person, matched by shared clones. The bases read TGTGCCAGCAGTCTACCGGGACAGGGGATCTACGAGCAGTACTTC. This yields the protein CASSLPGQGIYEQYF.